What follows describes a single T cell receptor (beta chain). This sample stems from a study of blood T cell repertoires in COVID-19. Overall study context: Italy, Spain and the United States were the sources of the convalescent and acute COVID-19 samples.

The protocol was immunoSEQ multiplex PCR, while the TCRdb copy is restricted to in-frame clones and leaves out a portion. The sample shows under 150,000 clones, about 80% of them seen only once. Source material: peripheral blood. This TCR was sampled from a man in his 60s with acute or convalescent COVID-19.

CDR3 in DNA: TGTGCCAGCAGTTTATTAGACAATGAGCAGTTCTTC. This translates into CASSLLDNEQFF. The chain recombines TRBV28 with TRBJ2-1, with D uncertain. Per germline, CDR1 MDHEN and CDR2 SYDVKM. The CDR3 is 12 residues long. Trimming shortened V by 1 base and J by 5 bases, and 3 bases separated the two germline ends.